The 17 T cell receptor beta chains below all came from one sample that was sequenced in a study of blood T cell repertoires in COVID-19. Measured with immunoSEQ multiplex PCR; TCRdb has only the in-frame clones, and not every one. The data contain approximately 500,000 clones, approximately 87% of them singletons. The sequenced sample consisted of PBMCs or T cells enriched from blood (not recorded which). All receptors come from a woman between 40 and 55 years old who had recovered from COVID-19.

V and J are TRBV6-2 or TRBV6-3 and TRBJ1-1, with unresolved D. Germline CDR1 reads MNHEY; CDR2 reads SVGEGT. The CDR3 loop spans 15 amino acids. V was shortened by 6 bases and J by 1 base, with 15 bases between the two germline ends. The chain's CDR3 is CASSHRKQANTEAFF. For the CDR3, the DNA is TGTGCCAGCAGCCACCGGAAGCAGGCGAACACTGAAGCTTTCTTT.

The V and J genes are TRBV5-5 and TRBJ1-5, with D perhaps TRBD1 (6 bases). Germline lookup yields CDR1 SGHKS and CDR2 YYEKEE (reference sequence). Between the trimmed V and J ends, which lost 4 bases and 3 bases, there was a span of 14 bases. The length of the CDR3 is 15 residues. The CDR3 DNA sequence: TGTGCCAGCAGCCCCGGGGGGCCCTTCAATCAGCCCCAGCATTTT. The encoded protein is CASSPGGPFNQPQHF.

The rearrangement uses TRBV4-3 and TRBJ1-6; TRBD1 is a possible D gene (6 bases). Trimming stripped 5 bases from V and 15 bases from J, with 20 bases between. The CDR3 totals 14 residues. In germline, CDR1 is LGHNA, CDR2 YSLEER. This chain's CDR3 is CASSSRTDPILLHF. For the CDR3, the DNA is TGCGCCAGCAGCTCCCGGACAGATCCAATCCTCCTCCACTTT.

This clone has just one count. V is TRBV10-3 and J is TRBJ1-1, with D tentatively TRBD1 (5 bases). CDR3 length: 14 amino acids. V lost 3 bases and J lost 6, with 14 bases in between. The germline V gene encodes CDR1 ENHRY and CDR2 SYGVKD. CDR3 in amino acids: CAISDSGTVPEAFF. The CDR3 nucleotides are TGTGCCATCAGTGATTCCGGGACTGTCCCTGAAGCTTTCTTT.

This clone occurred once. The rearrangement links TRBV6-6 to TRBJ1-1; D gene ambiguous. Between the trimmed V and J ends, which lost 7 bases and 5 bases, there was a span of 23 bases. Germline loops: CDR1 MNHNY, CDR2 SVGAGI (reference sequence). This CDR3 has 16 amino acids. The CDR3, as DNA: TGTGCCAGCACCGTGGCTTCCCGCTCGGGAGAAACTGAAGCTTTCTTT. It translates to CASTVASRSGETEAFF.

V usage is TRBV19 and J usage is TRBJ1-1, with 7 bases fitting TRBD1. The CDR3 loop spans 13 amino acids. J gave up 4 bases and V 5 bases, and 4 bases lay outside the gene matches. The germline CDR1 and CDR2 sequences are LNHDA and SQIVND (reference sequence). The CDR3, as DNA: TGTGCCAGTAGTGGGTCAGGGGGCACTGAAGCTTTCTTT. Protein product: CASSGSGGTEAFF.

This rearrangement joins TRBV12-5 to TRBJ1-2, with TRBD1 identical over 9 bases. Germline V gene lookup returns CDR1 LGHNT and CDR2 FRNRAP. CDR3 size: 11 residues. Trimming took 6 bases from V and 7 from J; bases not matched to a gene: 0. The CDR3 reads CASGQGAGYTF. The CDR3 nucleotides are TGTGCTAGTGGACAGGGGGCTGGCTACACCTTC.

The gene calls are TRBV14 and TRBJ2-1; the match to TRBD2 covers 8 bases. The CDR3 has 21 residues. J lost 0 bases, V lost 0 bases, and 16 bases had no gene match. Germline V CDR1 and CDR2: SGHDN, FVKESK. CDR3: CASSQEVGLAGFRTSYNEQFF. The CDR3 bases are TGTGCCAGCAGCCAAGAAGTGGGTCTAGCGGGTTTCCGAACCTCCTACAATGAGCAGTTCTTC.

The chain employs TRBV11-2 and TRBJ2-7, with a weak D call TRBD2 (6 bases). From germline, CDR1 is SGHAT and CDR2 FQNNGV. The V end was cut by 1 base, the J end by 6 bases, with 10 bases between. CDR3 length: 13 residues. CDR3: CASSLVGTSEQYF. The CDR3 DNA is TGTGCCAGCAGCTTAGTGGGGACTTCCGAGCAGTACTTC.

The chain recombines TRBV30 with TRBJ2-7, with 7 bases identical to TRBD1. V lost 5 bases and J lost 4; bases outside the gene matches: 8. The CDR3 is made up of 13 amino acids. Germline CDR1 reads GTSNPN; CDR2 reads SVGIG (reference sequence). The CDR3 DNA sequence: TGTGCCTGGGGGCGACAGGGAATGTACGAGCAGTACTTC. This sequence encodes CAWGRQGMYEQYF.

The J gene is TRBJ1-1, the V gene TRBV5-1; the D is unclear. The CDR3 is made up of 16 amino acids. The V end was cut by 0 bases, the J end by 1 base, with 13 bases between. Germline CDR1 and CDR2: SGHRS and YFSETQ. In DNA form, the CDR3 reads TGCGCCAGCAGCTTGGTCGGACTTCCAGCGAACACTGAAGCTTTCTTT. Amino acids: CASSLVGLPANTEAFF.

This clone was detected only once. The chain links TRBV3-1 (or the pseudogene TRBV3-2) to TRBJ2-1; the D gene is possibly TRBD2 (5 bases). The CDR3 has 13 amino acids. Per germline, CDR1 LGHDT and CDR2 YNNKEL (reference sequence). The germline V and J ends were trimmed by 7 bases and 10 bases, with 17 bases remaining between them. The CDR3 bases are TGTGCCAGCACAAGCGTAGGGAGCGCGGAGCAGTTCTTC. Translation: CASTSVGSAEQFF.

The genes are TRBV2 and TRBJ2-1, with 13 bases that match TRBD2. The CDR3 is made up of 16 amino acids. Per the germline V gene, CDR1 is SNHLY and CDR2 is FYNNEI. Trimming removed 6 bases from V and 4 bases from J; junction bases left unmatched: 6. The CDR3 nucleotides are TGTGCCAGCAGACTAGCGGGAGGGCCTAGGTACAATGAGCAGTTCTTC. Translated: CASRLAGGPRYNEQFF.

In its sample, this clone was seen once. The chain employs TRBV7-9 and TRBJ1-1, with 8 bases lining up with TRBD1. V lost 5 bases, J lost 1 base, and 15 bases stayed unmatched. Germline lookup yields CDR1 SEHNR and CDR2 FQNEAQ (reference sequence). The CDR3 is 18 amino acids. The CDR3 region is CASSPPTGDIFKNTEAFF. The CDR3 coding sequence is TGTGCCAGCAGCCCACCGACAGGGGACATATTTAAGAACACTGAAGCTTTCTTT.

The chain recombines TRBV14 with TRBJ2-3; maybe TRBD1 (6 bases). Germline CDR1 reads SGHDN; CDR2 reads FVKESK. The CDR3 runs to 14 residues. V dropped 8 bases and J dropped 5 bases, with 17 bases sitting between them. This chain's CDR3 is CASSKTGGQDTQYF. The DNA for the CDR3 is TGTGCCAGCTCGAAGACAGGCGGCCAAGATACGCAGTATTTT.

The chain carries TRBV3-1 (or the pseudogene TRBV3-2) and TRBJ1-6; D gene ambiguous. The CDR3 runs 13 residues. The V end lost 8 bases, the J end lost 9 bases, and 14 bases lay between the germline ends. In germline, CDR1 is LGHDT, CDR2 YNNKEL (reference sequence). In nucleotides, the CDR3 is TGTGCCAGCCGTGCCCTACTTCTTTCACCCCTCCACTTT. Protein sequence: CASRALLLSPLHF.

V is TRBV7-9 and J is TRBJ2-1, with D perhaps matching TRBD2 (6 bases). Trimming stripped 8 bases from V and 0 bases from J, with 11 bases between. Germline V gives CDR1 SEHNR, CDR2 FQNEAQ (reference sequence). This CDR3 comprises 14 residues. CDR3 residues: CASGRPSSYNEQFF. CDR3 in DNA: TGTGCCAGCGGGAGGCCGAGCTCCTACAATGAGCAGTTCTTC.